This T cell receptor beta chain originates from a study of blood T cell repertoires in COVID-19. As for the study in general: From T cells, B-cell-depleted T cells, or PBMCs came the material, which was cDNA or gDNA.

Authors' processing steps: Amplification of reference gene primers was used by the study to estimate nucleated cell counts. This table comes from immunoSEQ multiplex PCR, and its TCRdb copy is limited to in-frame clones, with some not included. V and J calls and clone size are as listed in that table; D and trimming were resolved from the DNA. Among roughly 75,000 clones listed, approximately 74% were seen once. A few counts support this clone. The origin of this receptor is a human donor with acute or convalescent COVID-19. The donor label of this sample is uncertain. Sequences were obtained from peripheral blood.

CDR3 nucleotides: TGTGCCAGCGGCCGGGGGGGCCTGGCAGATACGCAGTATTTT. The encoded protein is CASGRGGLADTQYF. The chain is built from TRBV9 and TRBJ2-3; 8 bases agree with TRBD2. V dropped 7 bases and J dropped 4; count of bases not matched to a gene: 8. Germline V CDR1 and CDR2: SGDLS, YYNGEE. This CDR3 region has 14 residues.